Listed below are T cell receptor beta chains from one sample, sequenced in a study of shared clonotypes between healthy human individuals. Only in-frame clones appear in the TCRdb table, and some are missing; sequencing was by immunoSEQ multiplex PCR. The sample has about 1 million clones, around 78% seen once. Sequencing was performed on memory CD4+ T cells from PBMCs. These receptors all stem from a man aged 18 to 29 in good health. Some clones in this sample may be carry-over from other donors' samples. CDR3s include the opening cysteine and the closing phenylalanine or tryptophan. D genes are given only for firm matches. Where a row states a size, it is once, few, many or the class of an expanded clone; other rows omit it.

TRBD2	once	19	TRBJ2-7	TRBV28	TGTGCCAGCAGTTTATATCCCACCAAGGCTAGCGGGAGAAGATACGAGCAGTACTTC	CASSLYPTKASGRRYEQYF
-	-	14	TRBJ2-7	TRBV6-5	TGTGCCAGCAGCCGGCCGGGGGTGTCCTACGAGCAGTACTTC	CASSRPGVSYEQYF
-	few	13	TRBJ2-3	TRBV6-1	TGTGCCAGCAGTCGGGACGGGACAGATACGCAGTATTTT	CASSRDGTDTQYF
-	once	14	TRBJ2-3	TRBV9	TGTGCCAGCAGCGTAGCGGGAGACCCAGATACGCAGTATTTT	CASSVAGDPDTQYF
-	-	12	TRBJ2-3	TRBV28	TGTGCCAGCAGTGGGCGCACAGATACGCAGTATTTT	CASSGRTDTQYF
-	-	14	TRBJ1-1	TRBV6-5	TGTGCCAGCAGCTCTCAGGGGAAAATCGAGGAAGCTTTCTTT	CASSSQGKIEEAFF
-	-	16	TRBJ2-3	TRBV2	TGTGCCAGCAGTAAAGAGCGGGCCCCCCTCACAGATACGCAGTATTTT	CASSKERAPLTDTQYF
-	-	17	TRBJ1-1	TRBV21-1	TGTGCCAGCAGCAAAAGACAGGGGTTATCTATGAACACTGAAGCTTTCTTT	CASSKRQGLSMNTEAFF
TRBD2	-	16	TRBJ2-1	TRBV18	TGTGCCAGCTCACCACCTCGGCTAGCGGGAGACAATGAGCAGTTCTTC	CASSPPRLAGDNEQFF
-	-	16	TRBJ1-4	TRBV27	TGTGCCAGCAGTTTATCGGGAACAGGGTGGGGTGAAAAACTGTTTTTT	CASSLSGTGWGEKLFF
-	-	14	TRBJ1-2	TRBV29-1	TGCAGCACCGTGGACGGGTCCGGACGCTATGGCTACACCTTC	CSTVDGSGRYGYTF
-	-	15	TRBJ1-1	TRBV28	TGTGCCAGCATCCCCCCCGGGGGGCGGCACACTGAAGCTTTCTTT	CASIPPGGRHTEAFF
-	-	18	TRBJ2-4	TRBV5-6	TGTGCCAGCAGCTTGGCCAAAAGCGGCCTTTTGACCAAAAACATTCAGTACTTC	CASSLAKSGLLTKNIQYF
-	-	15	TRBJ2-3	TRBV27	TGTGCCAGCGGAAGACAGGCTGGAAGATCAGATACGCAGTATTTT	CASGRQAGRSDTQYF
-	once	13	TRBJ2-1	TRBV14	TGTGCCAGCAGCCAAGTTCTACGGGGCGAGCAGTTCTTC	CASSQVLRGEQFF
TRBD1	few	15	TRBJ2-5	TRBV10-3	TGTGCCATCAGTGAGTCGAGACAGGGGCAAGAGACCCAGTACTTC	CAISESRQGQETQYF
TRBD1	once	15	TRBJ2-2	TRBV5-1	TGCGCCAGCAGCAACCGGGACAGGGGCACCGGGGAGCTGTTTTTT	CASSNRDRGTGELFF
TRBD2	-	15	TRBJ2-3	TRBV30	TGTGCCTGGAGTGTATTACTAGCGGGAGCGGATACGCAGTATTTT	CAWSVLLAGADTQYF
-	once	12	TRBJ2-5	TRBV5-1	TGCGCCAGCAGCTTGGAGGCAGAGACCCAGTACTTC	CASSLEAETQYF